These 21 T cell receptor beta chains share one sample of origin, sequenced in a study of blood T cells in healthy people across ages. Alongside a J-beta primer mix, a sample-barcoded 5' primer served in a second PCR lasting roughly 6 to 12 cycles. TCRdb called the 5' RACE reads again in MiXCR, with one record for every CDR3 protein. The sample has under 1,000,000 distinct CDR3 sequences, around 36% seen once. The sample consisted of blood. All receptors come from a man aged 18 to 29 in good health.

The V call is TRBV11-2, the J call TRBJ2-7; tentatively, D is TRBD2 (6 bases). V lost 0 bases to trimming and J lost 4 bases, with 19 bases between them. The germline V gene has CDR1 SGHAT and CDR2 FQNNGV. The CDR3 is 17 amino acids. The CDR3 coding sequence is TGTGCCAGCAGCTTAGAGGTGGTGCTCCGGAGGGGTTACGAGCAGTACTTC. Protein sequence: CASSLEVVLRRGYEQYF.

This chain links TRBV4-1 with TRBJ2-7, with 7 bases that match TRBD2. Per germline, CDR1 MGHRA and CDR2 YSYEKL. This CDR3 is 16 amino acids long. Trimming cost V 4 bases and J 7 bases; bases outside gene matches: 16. CDR3 in amino acids: CASSPTRRGSHNEQYF. Written as DNA, the CDR3 is TGCGCCAGCAGCCCTACGCGGCGGGGGTCCCACAATGAGCAGTACTTC.

V usage is TRBV20-1 and J usage is TRBJ1-5; TRBD1 might be the D (5 bases). The germline CDR1 and CDR2 sequences are DFQATT and SNEGSKA (reference sequence). There are 13 residues in the CDR3. V was trimmed by 6 bases and J by 0 bases, leaving 9 bases between them. Here the CDR3 DNA reads TGCAGTGCGACAGAGATTAGCAATCAGCCCCAGCATTTT. The encoded protein is CSATEISNQPQHF.

J is TRBJ2-5 and V is TRBV7-9, with unresolved D. Matching the DNA end better, TRBJ2-7 makes the J call doubtful. The germline V gene encodes CDR1 SEHNR and CDR2 FQNEAQ (reference sequence). The CDR3 is made up of 15 amino acids. The CDR3 spells CASSQTQTLGYEQYF. The CDR3 DNA reads TGTGCCAGCAGCCAAACCCAGACTTTAGGGTACGAGCAGTACTTC.

V gene TRBV7-8 combines with J gene TRBJ2-2; 7 positions match TRBD2. The junction had 6 bases not matched to a gene; V was cut back by 7 bases and J by 4 bases. The CDR3 runs to 14 residues. Germline V CDR1 and CDR2: SGHVS, FQNEAQ. CDR3 nucleotides: TGTGCCAGCACACGGGGGGTTAGCACCGGGGAGCTGTTTTTT. Amino acids: CASTRGVSTGELFF.

This clonotype was observed a few times. This chain joins TRBV5-1 and TRBJ1-2; D is perhaps TRBD1 (5 bases). Germline CDR1 SGHRS, CDR2 YFSETQ. This CDR3 is 13 amino acids long. The V end lost 2 bases, the J end lost 4 bases, and 9 bases lay between the germline ends. This CDR3 reads CASSLRGTYGYTF. Written as DNA, the CDR3 is TGCGCCAGCAGCTTACGGGGCACCTATGGCTACACCTTC.

This clonotype was detected a few times. The gene calls are TRBV4-3 and TRBJ1-1; D remains unclear. This CDR3 spans 15 amino acids. Germline V lookup: CDR1 LGHNA, CDR2 YSLEER. V was pared by 0 bases and J by 2 bases, with 10 bases between. The CDR3 protein is CASSQERALNTEAFF. In DNA form, the CDR3 reads TGCGCCAGCAGCCAAGAACGGGCCTTAAACACTGAAGCTTTCTTT.

Concerning this clonotype: A much bigger clone sits one base away, suggesting this may be a read error. This sequence joins TRBV2 and TRBJ2-3; 7 bases agree with TRBD2. The CDR3 sequence is 15 residues long. Germline values: CDR1 SNHLY, CDR2 FYNNEI. V was clipped by 6 bases and J by 1 base; unmatched bases: 7. The CDR3 nucleotides read TGTGCCAGCAGCCGCGGGACTAACGGCACAGATACGCAGTATTTT. Protein product: CASSRGTNGTDTQYF.

For this clonotype: Its ends do not fully match the called genes, so a read error is possible. The chain employs TRBV7-2 and TRBJ2-1; 10 bases fit TRBD2. Germline CDR1 reads SGHTA; CDR2 reads FQGNSA. The CDR3 runs 14 residues. DNA of the CDR3: TGTGCCGGCAGCTTGGCTAGCGGGGGAAATGAGCAGTTCTTC. Amino acids: CAGSLASGGNEQFF.

Ten or more counts support this clonotype. The gene calls are TRBV10-3 and TRBJ1-2, with 7 bases fitting TRBD1. With V trimmed by 6 bases and J by 8 bases, 9 bases remained unmatched. The CDR3 contains 13 residues. Germline CDR1 is ENHRY and CDR2 is SYGVKD. This CDR3 reads CAISDGTAGGYTF. CDR3 in DNA: TGTGCCATCAGCGACGGGACAGCTGGGGGCTACACCTTC.

The J gene is TRBJ2-3, the V gene TRBV9, with D tentatively TRBD2 (5 bases). V lost 4 bases to trimming and J lost 0 bases, with 12 bases between them. Germline V CDR1 and CDR2: SGDLS, YYNGEE. This CDR3 has 15 amino acids. CDR3 amino acids: CASSFSRTSTDTQYF. CDR3 DNA sequence: TGTGCCAGCAGCTTCTCCAGGACTAGCACAGATACGCAGTATTTT.

V gene TRBV20-1 combines with J gene TRBJ1-6; weak D call: TRBD1 (6 bases). V was trimmed by 6 bases and J by 9 bases, leaving 15 bases between them. Germline CDR1 reads DFQATT; CDR2 reads SNEGSKA (reference sequence). CDR3 size: 13 residues. The CDR3 DNA reads TGCAGTGCGGACGGACAGTGGAGTTCACCCCTCCACTTT. The encoded protein is CSADGQWSSPLHF.

In the case of this clonotype: This may come from a read error, since a much larger clone is one base off. The chain links TRBV7-9 to TRBJ2-1, with D possibly called TRBD1 or TRBD2 (5 bases each). The tail of the sequence fits TRBJ2-7 better, so the J call may be wrong. Germline V gives CDR1 SEHNR, CDR2 FQNEAQ (reference sequence). This CDR3 has 15 residues. For the CDR3, the DNA is TGTGCCAGCAGCCCCCCAGGGAGCTCCTACAATGAGCAGTACTTC. Its protein product is CASSPPGSSYNEQYF.

The chain employs TRBV6-2 or TRBV6-3 and TRBJ2-7; D not certain. This CDR3 contains 11 residues. V lost 6 bases and J 6 bases, leaving 9 bases between the germline ends. Per the germline V gene, CDR1 is MNHEY and CDR2 is SVGEGT. The CDR3 bases are TGTGCCAGCAGCATAGACGGCGAGCAGTACTTC. The encoded protein is CASSIDGEQYF.

This clonotype was seen repeatedly, ten times or more. The chain couples TRBV4-1 to TRBJ2-3; D gene uncertain. Per the germline V gene, CDR1 is MGHRA and CDR2 is YSYEKL. The CDR3 has 13 residues. V was clipped by 1 base and J by 5 bases, with 7 bases between them. The CDR3 nucleotides are TGCGCCAGCAGCCAAGGCCCCCAAGATACGCAGTATTTT. Its protein product is CASSQGPQDTQYF.

This clonotype has a single count. The junction departs from the called germline gene at one end, perhaps through a read error. The chain employs TRBV12-3 or TRBV12-4 and TRBJ1-1; D is unresolved. The CDR3 totals 14 residues. The CDR3 reads CASSQEAANTETFF. The CDR3, as DNA: TGTGCCAGCAGTCAAGAAGCGGCGAACACTGAAACTTTCTTT.

V gene TRBV6-2 or TRBV6-3 combines with J gene TRBJ1-5; D gene ambiguous. This CDR3 region has 17 residues. CDR1 is MNHEY, CDR2 SVGEGT, per germline. V lost 0 bases to trimming and J lost 3 bases, with 15 bases between them. The CDR3 DNA follows: TGTGCCAGCAGTTACTCTTCAGCCCGGTGGTACAATCAGCCCCAGCATTTT. Translation: CASSYSSARWYNQPQHF.

As to this clonotype: A single base separates this from a much larger clone, so it may be a read error. The V gene is TRBV13, the J gene TRBJ2-5; 9 bases match TRBD1. CDR1 is PRHDT, CDR2 FYEKMQ, per germline (reference sequence). Losses at the gene ends were 4 bases for V and 11 bases for J; bases not matched to a gene: 32. The CDR3 length is 21 residues. The CDR3 DNA sequence: TGTGCCAGCAGCTCAATACAACTTCAAGATGCCTCGGGACAGGGTCTACGTGGGCAGTACTTC. It specifies CASSSIQLQDASGQGLRGQYF.

The chain joins TRBV20-1 to TRBJ2-2; TRBD2 matches 10 bases. V shed 6 bases and J 2 bases; nucleotides not matched to a gene: 9. Germline CDR1 reads DFQATT; CDR2 reads SNEGSKA (reference sequence). The CDR3 has 16 amino acids. The CDR3 reads CSADSSGGTNTGELFF. The CDR3 DNA sequence: TGCAGTGCGGATTCTAGCGGGGGAACTAACACCGGGGAGCTGTTTTTT.

Many counts were recorded for this clonotype. The V call is TRBV10-3, the J call TRBJ2-7; D might be TRBD2 (5 bases). The CDR3 loop spans 14 amino acids. V dropped 3 bases and J dropped 2 bases, with 11 bases sitting between them. Looked up from germline, CDR1 is ENHRY and CDR2 is SYGVKD. The CDR3 bases are TGTGCCATCAGTGAAGGAGGCAGCACCTACGAGCAGTACTTC. It encodes CAISEGGSTYEQYF.

V gene TRBV20-1 combines with J gene TRBJ2-1, with TRBD1 as a possible D gene (5 bases). The J call may not be correct, given that the DNA end is closer to TRBJ2-7. The CDR3 is made up of 15 amino acids. Germline lookup yields CDR1 DFQATT and CDR2 SNEGSKA (reference sequence). The CDR3 loop reads CSATDSTAAYNEQYF. The CDR3 DNA is TGCAGTGCTACCGATTCGACAGCAGCCTACAATGAGCAGTACTTC.